One sample yielded the 5 T cell receptor beta chains listed below, sequenced in a study of PD-1 blockade in mismatch repair-deficient tumors. Produced via immunoSEQ multiplex PCR; TCRdb's table is partial and in-frame only. This table has roughly 120,000 clones, roughly 80% appearing once. This specimen was peripheral blood, taken roughly 60 weeks after starting pembrolizumab. The receptor set was obtained from an adult with mismatch repair-deficient cancer.

This clone was counted only a few times. The germline gene is not matched at one end of the junction; a read error may be the cause. The chain employs TRBV9 and TRBJ2-7; D may correspond to TRBD1 or TRBD2 (5 bases each). Per the germline V gene, CDR1 is SGDLS and CDR2 is YYNGEE. The CDR3 length is 11 residues. CDR3 residues: CASSGETGTSF. The CDR3, as DNA: TGTGCCAGCAGCGGAGAGACCGGGACCTCCTTC. Based on the CDR3 plus reference TRBV9 and TRBJ2-7, the full variable domain is DSGVTQTPKHLITATGQRVTLRCSPRSGDLSVYWYQQSLDQGLQFLIQYYNGEERAKGNILERFSAQQFPDLHSELNLSSLELGDSALYFCASSGETGTSFGPGTRLTVT.

The chain couples TRBV19 to TRBJ2-1; D ambiguous. The V end lost 3 bases, the J end lost 5 bases, and 8 bases lay between the germline ends. CDR1 and CDR2 from the germline V gene are LNHDA and SQIVND (reference sequence). The CDR3 has 13 residues. The CDR3, as DNA: TGTGCCAGTAGTATCCCCAAACACAATGAGCAGTTCTTC. Its translation is CASSIPKHNEQFF.

This chain joins TRBV9 and TRBJ2-7; no definite D call. CDR1 is SGDLS, CDR2 YYNGEE, per germline. The CDR3 consists of 19 residues. With 4 bases removed from V and 0 bases from J, the gap between germline ends came to 26 bases. CDR3 nucleotides: TGTGCCAGCAGCCGACGCCAGGCGCCAAGTCATACAAGCTCCTACGAGCAGTACTTC. Encoded protein: CASSRRQAPSHTSSYEQYF.

This chain's CDR3 is CASSLAQAHNEQFF. The CDR3 DNA reads TGTGCCAGCAGCTTAGCGCAGGCCCACAATGAGCAGTTCTTC. The genes are TRBV7-8 and TRBJ2-1, with D unclear. Germline V CDR1 and CDR2: SGHVS, FQNEAQ. This CDR3 contains 14 residues. Trimming cost V 0 bases and J 5 bases, with 8 bases left between them.

This clone was seen more than once but under ten times. The J gene is TRBJ2-1, the V gene TRBV4-2; maybe TRBD2 (5 bases). V was pared by 1 base and J by 8 bases, with 12 bases between. This CDR3 is built from 14 residues. Germline assignment: CDR1 LGHNA and CDR2 YNFKEQ. Here the CDR3 DNA reads TGTGCCAGCAGCCAAGTGGGCGGGCTCGATGAGCAGTTCTTC. Protein product: CASSQVGGLDEQFF.